Each of the 12 T cell receptor beta chains below was sequenced from the same sample in a study of OX40 agonist ivuxolimab in advanced cancers. Clones were read by immunoSEQ multiplex PCR, and TCRdb kept only the in-frame ones, dropping some. The profile shows roughly 150,000 clones, 90% to 95% of them singletons. The material sequenced was CD4+ or CD8+ T cells sorted from blood, taken in a trial of the OX40 agonist ivuxolimab. All receptors come from an adult with an advanced solid tumor such as melanoma, head and neck, liver or kidney cancer.

V gene TRBV27 combines with J gene TRBJ2-7; D is possibly TRBD1 or TRBD2 (5 bases each). V was trimmed by 4 bases and J by 5 bases, leaving 12 bases between them. The germline CDR1 and CDR2 sequences are MNHEY and SMNVEV (reference sequence). The CDR3 has 13 amino acids. The CDR3 DNA follows: TGTGCCAGCAGTTGGGGCCCGAGGGACGAGCAGTACTTC. It is translated as CASSWGPRDEQYF.

The chain uses TRBV6-4 and TRBJ2-7; either TRBD1 or TRBD2 may supply D (5 bases each). The CDR3 contains 14 residues. V lost 7 bases to trimming and J lost 0 bases, with 13 bases between them. CDR1 MRHNA and CDR2 SNTAGT come from the germline V gene. CDR3 amino acids: CASTARGISYEQYF. For the CDR3, the DNA is TGTGCCAGCACCGCCCGGGGCATCTCCTACGAGCAGTACTTC.

The chain employs TRBV10-3 and TRBJ2-7; possibly TRBD2 for D (5 bases). Trimming shortened V by 4 bases and J by 2 bases, and 6 bases separated the two germline ends. In germline, CDR1 is ENHRY, CDR2 SYGVKD. CDR3 size: 12 residues. CDR3 nucleotide sequence: TGTGCCATCAGTGCCGGGGCCTACGAGCAGTACTTC. Protein sequence: CAISAGAYEQYF.

On this clone itself: At one boundary the junction diverges from the germline segment, which might be a read error. The CDR3 here is CASSTLTGANYGYTF. The CDR3 bases are TGTGCCAGCAGTACCCTCACAGGGGCTAACTATGGCTACACCTTC. The chain recombines TRBV19 with TRBJ1-2; 7 bases match TRBD1. The germline V gene encodes CDR1 LNHDA and CDR2 SQIVND (reference sequence). This CDR3 is built from 15 residues. The full variable domain, in which reference TRBV19 and TRBJ1-2 provide the parts outside the CDR3, is DGGITQSPKYLFRKEGQNVTLSCEQNLNHDAMYWYRQDPGQGLRLIYYSQIVNDFQKGDIAEGYSVSREKKESFPLTVTSAQKNPTAFYLCASSTLTGANYGYTFGSGTRLTVV.

This clone was seen a single time. The V gene is TRBV18, the J gene TRBJ2-4; D is possibly TRBD1 (5 bases). There are 14 residues in the CDR3. V lost 0 bases to trimming and J lost 10 bases, with 13 bases between them. Germline CDR1 and CDR2: KGHSH and LQKENI. CDR3 residues: CASSPPEGVRIQYF. The CDR3 DNA reads TGTGCCAGCTCACCACCGGAAGGGGTCAGGATTCAGTACTTC.

The CDR3 protein is CAWRDGSSYEQYF. For the CDR3, the DNA is TGTGCCTGGAGGGACGGTAGCTCCTACGAGCAGTACTTC. This rearrangement joins TRBV30 to TRBJ2-7; D is undetermined. CDR3 length: 13 residues. In germline, CDR1 is GTSNPN, CDR2 SVGIG (reference sequence). Trimming cost V 3 bases and J 0 bases, with 9 bases left between them.

In its sample, this clone was seen a few times. This sequence joins TRBV6-5 and TRBJ2-7, with no clear D. Germline loops: CDR1 MNHEY, CDR2 SVGAGI. The CDR3 runs 14 residues. V lost 0 bases and J 5 bases, leaving 11 bases between the germline ends. The CDR3, as DNA: TGTGCCAGCAGTTACTCGACACGGTGGAACGAGCAGTACTTC. Translating gives CASSYSTRWNEQYF.

J is TRBJ2-1 and V is TRBV5-1, with 10 bases lining up with TRBD2. The CDR3 is made up of 15 amino acids. The junction had 10 bases not matched to a gene; V was cut back by 3 bases and J by 10 bases. Germline-derived CDR1 and CDR2 are SGHRS and YFSETQ. Here the CDR3 reads CASSYSLAGEGEQFF. The CDR3 DNA reads as TGCGCCAGCAGCTATAGTCTAGCGGGAGAAGGGGAGCAGTTCTTC.

This clone was detected a few times. The rearrangement uses TRBV18 and TRBJ1-6, with 7 nucleotides matching TRBD1. The CDR3 runs 16 residues. Germline CDR1 reads KGHSH; CDR2 reads LQKENI. The J segment lost 7 bases and the V segment lost 4 bases, leaving 10 bases of the junction unmatched. DNA for the CDR3: TGTGCCAGCTCACGGGATACGGGACAGCCAAATTCACCCCTCCACTTT. Translation gives CASSRDTGQPNSPLHF.

CDR3 protein: CASRGQGSPYNEQFF. CDR3 nucleotides: TGCGCCAGCAGAGGACAGGGGAGCCCCTACAATGAGCAGTTCTTC. The chain recombines TRBV5-1 with TRBJ2-1; 9 bases fit TRBD1. CDR3 length: 15 residues. CDR1 is SGHRS and CDR2 is YFSETQ in the germline V gene. Germline trimming cut 5 bases from V and 2 bases from J; bases unmatched to any gene: 5.

The rearrangement links TRBV18 to TRBJ2-1; D could derive from TRBD1 or TRBD2 (5 bases each). CDR1 and CDR2 (germline): KGHSH, LQKENI. With 6 bases removed from V and 10 bases from J, the gap between germline ends came to 13 bases. The CDR3 covers 12 residues. The CDR3 here is CASSLRDAEQFF. In DNA form, the CDR3 reads TGTGCCAGCTCCCTACGGGACGCCGAGCAGTTCTTC.

V usage is TRBV5-1 and J usage is TRBJ1-1, with 7 nucleotides matching TRBD1. The V segment lost 6 bases and the J segment 0 bases; nucleotides outside the gene matches: 5. The germline V gene encodes CDR1 SGHRS and CDR2 YFSETQ. This CDR3 has 14 amino acids. The CDR3 loop is CASKLQGVNTEAFF. CDR3 coding DNA: TGCGCCAGCAAGCTCCAGGGGGTGAACACTGAAGCTTTCTTT.